The T cell receptor beta chain described here comes from a study of cytotoxic CD8 clonotypes in ibrutinib-treated CLL. Sequencing used immunoSEQ multiplex PCR; TCRdb keeps in-frame clones, though not all of them. Found here are a few hundred thousand clones, roughly 79% of them singletons; the top ten hold over 5%. Study findings and constraints: Clonality was elevated at ibrutinib response and had returned toward baseline at progression.

About this clone itself: The antigen is unknown.

There are 17 residues in the CDR3. V was shortened by 1 base and J by 1 base, with 14 bases between the two germline ends. Germline V gives CDR1 LGHNA, CDR2 YNFKEQ. This TCR was sampled from a human donor with chronic lymphocytic leukemia. This chain links TRBV4-2 with TRBJ2-1, with D tentatively TRBD1 or TRBD2 (5 bases each). Material: PBMCs, obtained before ibrutinib treatment. The DNA of the CDR3 is TGTGCCAGCAGCCAAGTGAGTGGGACGGTTTCCTACAATGAGCAGTTCTTC. This sequence encodes CASSQVSGTVSYNEQFF.